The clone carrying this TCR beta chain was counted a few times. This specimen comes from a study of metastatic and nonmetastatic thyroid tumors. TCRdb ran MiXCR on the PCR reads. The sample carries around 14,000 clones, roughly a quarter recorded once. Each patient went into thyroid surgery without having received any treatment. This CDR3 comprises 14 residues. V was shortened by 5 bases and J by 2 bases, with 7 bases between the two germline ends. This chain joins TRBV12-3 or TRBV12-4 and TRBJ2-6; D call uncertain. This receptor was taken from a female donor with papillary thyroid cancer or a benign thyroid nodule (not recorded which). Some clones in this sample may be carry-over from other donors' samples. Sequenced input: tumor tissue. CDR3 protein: CASSQKAGANVLTF. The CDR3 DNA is TGTGCCAGCAGTCAGAAAGCTGGGGCCAACGTCCTGACTTTC.